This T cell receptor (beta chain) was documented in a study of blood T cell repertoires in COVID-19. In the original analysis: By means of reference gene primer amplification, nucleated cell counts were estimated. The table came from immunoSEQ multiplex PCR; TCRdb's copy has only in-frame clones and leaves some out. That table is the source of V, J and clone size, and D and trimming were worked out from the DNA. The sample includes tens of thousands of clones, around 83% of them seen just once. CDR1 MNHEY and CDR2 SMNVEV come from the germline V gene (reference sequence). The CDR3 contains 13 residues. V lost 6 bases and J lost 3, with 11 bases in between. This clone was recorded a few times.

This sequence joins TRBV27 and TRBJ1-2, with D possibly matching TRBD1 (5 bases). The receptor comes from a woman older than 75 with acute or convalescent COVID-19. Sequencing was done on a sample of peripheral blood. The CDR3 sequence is CASSPTEDYGYTF. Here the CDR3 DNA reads TGTGCCAGCAGCCCGACAGAGGACTATGGCTACACCTTC.